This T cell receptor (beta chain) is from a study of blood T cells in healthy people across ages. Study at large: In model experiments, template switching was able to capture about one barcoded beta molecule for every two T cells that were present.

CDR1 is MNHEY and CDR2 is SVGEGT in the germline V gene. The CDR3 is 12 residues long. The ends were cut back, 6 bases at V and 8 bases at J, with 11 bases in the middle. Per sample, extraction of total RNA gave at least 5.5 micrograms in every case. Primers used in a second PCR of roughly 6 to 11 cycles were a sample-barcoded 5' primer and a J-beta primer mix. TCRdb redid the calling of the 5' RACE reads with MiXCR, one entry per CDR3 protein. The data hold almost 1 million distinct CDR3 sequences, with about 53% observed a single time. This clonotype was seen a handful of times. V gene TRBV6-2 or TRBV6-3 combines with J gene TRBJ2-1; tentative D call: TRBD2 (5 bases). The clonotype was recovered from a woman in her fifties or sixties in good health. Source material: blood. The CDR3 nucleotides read TGTGCCAGCAGACTAGGGCCCCATGAGCAGTTCTTC. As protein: CASRLGPHEQFF.